A selection of T cell receptor beta chains follows, all from one sample in a study of blood T cell repertoires in COVID-19. Data came from immunoSEQ multiplex PCR; TCRdb stores just in-frame clones and leaves some out. The repertoire includes fewer than 300,000 clones, about three quarters of them detected once, and over 3% sits in the top ten. Sequencing used peripheral blood. These receptors were collected from a woman of 80 years or more with acute or convalescent COVID-19. CDR3s leave out the opening cysteine and the closing phenylalanine or tryptophan. Fields, in order: V gene, J gene, clone size, CDR3 protein. Where a row states a size, it is once, few, many or the class of an expanded clone; other rows omit it.

TRBV6-1	TRBJ2-1	NA	ASSEAGQLYNEQF
TRBV7-9	TRBJ1-2	NA	ASSSTGTAHGYT
TRBV24-1	TRBJ2-3	NA	ATSDSGGRGDTQY
TRBV19	TRBJ1-1	many	ASSIGRGNTEAF
TRBV5-1	TRBJ1-1	NA	ASSLWGDTEAF
TRBV3-1/TRBV3-2	TRBJ2-7	many	ASSQDGLPRY
TRBV19	TRBJ2-5	NA	ASKGLAGGRGTQY
TRBV7-9	TRBJ2-1	few	ASSRGLAGGPRSYNEQF
TRBV7-8	TRBJ2-2	NA	ASSQFRDRGVGNTGELF
TRBV18	TRBJ1-2	NA	ASSPNNRVDYGYT
TRBV5-4	TRBJ2-2	NA	ASSLREGNTGELF
TRBV19	TRBJ1-2	NA	ASSSQGYGYT
TRBV9	TRBJ2-2	NA	ASSVGAGGGTGELF
TRBV11-2	TRBJ2-2	NA	ASSSPTETTGELF
TRBV11-2	TRBJ2-3	NA	ASSLVMAGGTDTQY
TRBV7-9	TRBJ1-1	NA	ASVEQLNTEAF
TRBV7-6	TRBJ2-5	NA	ASSLVRRDRGAINQETQY
TRBV5-1	TRBJ1-2	NA	ASSSEVGAGGYT
TRBV19	TRBJ1-5	NA	ASTNVRGWTVSNQPQH
TRBV5-1	TRBJ2-7	NA	ASSIGLAGAYEQY
TRBV2	TRBJ1-1	few	ASSVKGADTEAF
TRBV4-2	TRBJ2-3	NA	ASSQEQGSGLAGGGNTDTQY
TRBV19	TRBJ1-3	NA	ASRLTGSGNTIY